Listed here are 26 T cell receptor beta chains from one sample, sequenced in a study of tumor-infiltrating lymphocytes in primary liver carcinoma. TCR beta cDNA was reverse-transcribed from roughly 520 ng of total RNA. The reaction used a constant-region primer and ProtoScript II reverse transcriptase. Library construction for TCR beta comprised three nested multiplex PCR rounds performed with slightly modified ARM-PCR. Use of TRBV1-TRBV30 forward primers with a C-beta reverse primer characterized the first two PCR rounds, which lasted about 11 cycles each. TCRdb passed the multiplex PCR reads through MiXCR, listing each CDR3 protein once. This table has 100,000 or so distinct CDR3 sequences, almost 70% appearing once. Unsorted bulk tissue, about 17-34 mg of it, served as the source for co-extraction of RNA and DNA. Sequencing input: liver tumor tissue from sampling region 5. Subset denoted: tumor region T5, tumor centre. These receptors all come from a woman aged 60-75 years with primary liver carcinoma and hepatitis B virus infection.

Notes on this clonotype: A much larger clone is a single base away; this may be a read error. The rearrangement links TRBV5-1 to TRBJ1-1, with unresolved D. CDR1 is SGHRS and CDR2 is YFSETQ in the germline V gene. This CDR3 comprises 13 residues. V was shortened by 1 base and J by 1 base, with 5 bases between the two germline ends. CDR3: CASSLIANTEAFF. The CDR3 DNA sequence: TGCGCCAGCAGCTTGATAGCGAACACTGAAGCTTTCTTT. Filled out from reference TRBV5-1 and TRBJ1-1, the complete variable domain reads KAGVTQTPRYLIKTRGQQVTLSCSPISGHRSVSWYQQTPGQGLQFLFEYFSETQRNKGNFPGRFSGRQFSNSRSEMNVSTLELGDSALYLCASSLIANTEAFFGQGTRLTVV.

By share of the sample, this clonotype is medium-sized. CDR3 bases: TGCAGCGCCCCCTCGGCCACTAACTATGGCTACACCTTC. This encodes CSAPSATNYGYTF. The chain joins TRBV29-1 to TRBJ1-2; D is unclear. V lost 7 bases, J lost 0 bases, and 12 bases lay in between. The germline V gene encodes CDR1 SQVTM and CDR2 ANQGSEA. The CDR3 extends over 13 amino acids.

This clonotype showed up many times. The V and J genes are TRBV28 and TRBJ2-7; D call uncertain. The germline gives CDR1 MDHEN, CDR2 SYDVKM. V lost 4 bases and J lost 5, with 12 bases in between. The CDR3 loop spans 13 amino acids. The CDR3 DNA follows: TGTGCCAGCAGTTGGTCCGAGCCGCACGAGCAGTACTTC. This gives the protein CASSWSEPHEQYF.

With regard to this clonotype: A read error may produce the germline difference seen at one junction end. This chain joins TRBV11-3 and TRBJ2-3; D ambiguous. The CDR3 has 14 amino acids. Germline CDR1 is SGHNT and CDR2 is YENEEA. The CDR3 here is CASSLDPSSFTRFF. As DNA, the CDR3 is TGTGCCAGCAGCTTAGATCCATCCAGTTTCACCCGCTTTTTC.

Notes on this clonotype: The junction does not match germline at one end; this may be a read error. The genes are TRBV5-5 and TRBJ2-7; 11 bases are shared with TRBD1. Germline V gene lookup returns CDR1 SGHKS and CDR2 YYEKEE (reference sequence). The CDR3 covers 14 residues. CDR3 region: CDSSYRDRGGEQYF. Written as DNA, the CDR3 is TGTGACAGCAGCTATAGGGACAGGGGGGGCGAGCAGTACTTC.

V gene TRBV28 combines with J gene TRBJ1-2; TRBD1 agrees at 9 bases. This CDR3 is built from 14 residues. CDR1 is MDHEN, CDR2 SYDVKM, per germline. Germline trimming cut 0 bases from V and 4 bases from J; bases unmatched to any gene: 0. Here the CDR3 DNA reads TGTGCCAGCAGTTTATGGACAGGGGGCTATGGCTACACCTTC. Translating gives CASSLWTGGYGYTF.

The sample holds many counts of this clonotype. In DNA, the CDR3 is TGTGCCAGCAGCGCTAGCGGGCTAACCGGGGAGCTGTTTTTT. This sequence encodes CASSASGLTGELFF. The chain links TRBV4-2 to TRBJ2-2; 8 positions match TRBD2. Germline CDR1 is LGHNA and CDR2 is YNFKEQ. The V and J ends lost 5 bases and 5 bases, in that order; junction bases with no gene match: 4. The CDR3 consists of 14 residues.

Comment on this clonotype: One junction end does not reproduce the germline sequence, and a read error may be involved. The V call is TRBV11-2, the J call TRBJ2-1, with D possibly TRBD2 on 6 matching bases. The CDR3 totals 14 residues. Germline-derived CDR1 and CDR2 are SGHAT and FQNNGV. CDR3 protein: CASGLGLAFSEQFF. The CDR3 DNA follows: TGTGCCAGCGGCTTAGGGCTAGCGTTTAGTGAGCAGTTCTTC.

The rearrangement uses TRBV11-1 and TRBJ2-2, with D possibly TRBD2 on 5 matching bases. CDR3 length equals 17 residues. Looked up from germline, CDR1 is SGHAT and CDR2 is FQDESV (reference sequence). Trimming pared 9 bases from V and 4 bases from J, leaving 24 bases between. The CDR3 loop is CARRNAGKKDSTGELFF. The CDR3 DNA follows: TGTGCCAGGAGGAACGCTGGTAAAAAGGACTCCACCGGGGAGCTGTTTTTT.

Remarks on this clonotype: Mismatch with germline at one junction end may stem from a read error. The chain joins TRBV5-1 to TRBJ2-1; a possible D gene is TRBD1 (6 bases). Germline V gene sequence: CDR1 SGHRS, CDR2 YFSETQ. The CDR3 runs 14 residues. CDR3 amino acids: CANSFRDRGYEQFF. In DNA form, the CDR3 reads TGCGCCAACAGCTTTCGAGATAGGGGGTATGAGCAGTTCTTC.

V is TRBV12-5 and J is TRBJ2-7; perhaps TRBD2 as D (6 bases). The germline V and J ends were trimmed by 5 bases and 6 bases, with 26 bases remaining between them. CDR1 and CDR2 (germline): LGHNT, FRNRAP. This CDR3 has 17 amino acids. CDR3 sequence (DNA): TGTGCTAGTGGTCTGGCCACACCCGGGACTGGCTGTTCCGAGCAGTACTTC. Its protein product is CASGLATPGTGCSEQYF.

On this clonotype: One junction end disagrees with the germline gene, perhaps due to a read error. The J gene is TRBJ2-7, the V gene TRBV6-6; possible D gene TRBD2, 6 bases. There are 15 residues in the CDR3. CDR1 is MNHNY, CDR2 SVGAGI, per germline (reference sequence). CDR3 DNA: TGTGCCAGCAGGTGGGACTCCCCGGTTTCCTACGTGCAGTACTTC. Translation gives CASRWDSPVSYVQYF.

Of note for this clonotype: This may come from a read error, since a much larger clone is one base off. Here the CDR3 DNA reads TGTGCCAGCAGCCCGCGGGAGAGCAATGAGCAGTTCTTC. Its protein is CASSPRESNEQFF. This chain links TRBV7-8 with TRBJ2-1, with 7 bases aligning to TRBD2. This CDR3 comprises 13 residues. Germline CDR1 is SGHVS and CDR2 is FQNEAQ. The ends lost 5 bases at V and 6 bases at J; junction bases unmatched: 4. Filled out from reference TRBV7-8 and TRBJ2-1, the complete variable domain reads GAGVSQSPRYKVAKRGQDVALRCDPISGHVSLFWYQQALGQGPEFLTYFQNEAQLDKSGLPSDRFFAERPEGSVSTLKIQRTQQEDSAVYLCASSPRESNEQFFGPGTRLTVL.

This clonotype was seen once. The junction departs from germline at one end; a sequencing error may be responsible. This chain joins TRBV10-3 and TRBJ1-5; D unclear. In germline, CDR1 is ENHRY, CDR2 SYGVKD. The CDR3 runs to 13 residues. CDR3 coding DNA: TGTGCCGTTGGTGGGCAGGAGAATCAGTCCCAGCATTTT. Translation gives CAVGGQENQSQHF.

The chain links TRBV6-5 to TRBJ1-5; D perhaps matches TRBD1 (6 bases). The better agreement between TRBJ2-3 and the DNA end casts doubt on the J call. The CDR3 extends over 14 amino acids. CDR1 MNHEY and CDR2 SVGAGI come from the germline V gene. CDR3 coding DNA: TGTGCCAGCAGCCGACAGGACTCCATTCAGCCCCAGTATTTT. This translates into CASSRQDSIQPQYF.

As concerns this clonotype: A read error may explain this, as a much larger clone is one base away. Here the CDR3 omits its conserved ending phenylalanine or tryptophan, so a read error is the likely source. The rearrangement uses TRBV10-3 and TRBJ1-1; no clear D. CDR1 is ENHRY, CDR2 SYGVKD, per germline. Trimming removed 4 bases at V and 1 base at J, with 7 bases between. The CDR3 sequence is 13 residues long. The CDR3 region has the DNA TGTGCCATCAGTGCAGTAGAGAACACTGAAGCTTTCTTG. Residues: CAISAVENTEAFL.

This chain links TRBV5-6 with TRBJ2-3; D unclear. CDR1 is SGHDT, CDR2 YYEEEE, per germline. V lost 1 base to trimming and J lost 3 bases, with 15 bases between them. The length of the CDR3 is 16 residues. CDR3 DNA: TGTGCCAGCAGCTTGTTAGGCGCCTCTAGTACAGATACGCAGTATTTT. Its protein is CASSLLGASSTDTQYF. Full variable domain (outside the CDR3, taken from reference TRBV5-6 and TRBJ2-3): DAGVTQSPTHLIKTRGQQVTLRCSPKSGHDTVSWYQQALGQGPQFIFQYYEEEERQRGNFPDRFSGHQFPNYSSELNVNALLLGDSALYLCASSLLGASSTDTQYFGPGTRLTVL.

This clonotype was counted a few times. The rearrangement uses TRBV7-9 and TRBJ2-7; D is uncertain. V lost 5 bases and J lost 3, with 20 bases in between. The CDR3 has 16 amino acids. Germline loops: CDR1 SEHNR, CDR2 FQNEAQ (reference sequence). Here the CDR3 reads CASSVTTGPGLYEQYF. The CDR3 DNA follows: TGTGCCAGCAGCGTTACGACCGGACCCGGCCTCTACGAGCAGTACTTC.

Concerning this clonotype: Its ends do not fully match the called genes, so a read error is possible. The genes are TRBV11-1 and TRBJ2-1; no clear D. This CDR3 has 16 amino acids. Germline-derived CDR1 and CDR2 are SGHAT and FQDESV (reference sequence). CDR3 coding DNA: TGTGCCAGCAGCTTAGTCGTCCAGAGCTCCTACAATGAGCCGTTCTTC. Protein: CASSLVVQSSYNEPFF.

The chain joins TRBV20-1 to TRBJ2-7; D may be TRBD1 or TRBD2 (6 bases each). V dropped 5 bases and J dropped 2 bases, with 16 bases sitting between them. The CDR3 length is 14 residues. The germline V gene encodes CDR1 DFQATT and CDR2 SNEGSKA (reference sequence). CDR3 coding DNA: TGCAGTGCTCCGATGGGGGGCTCGACCTACGAGCAGTACTTC. It encodes CSAPMGGSTYEQYF.

V is TRBV20-1 and J is TRBJ1-5; a possible D gene is TRBD1 (6 bases). Between the trimmed V and J ends, which lost 6 bases and 4 bases, there was a span of 19 bases. The CDR3 spans 15 residues. Germline CDR1 is DFQATT and CDR2 is SNEGSKA (reference sequence). CDR3 in DNA: TGCAGTGCCCTTCAAGCGGGACACGGTAATCAGCCCCAGCATTTT. As protein: CSALQAGHGNQPQHF.

In its sample, this clonotype was seen a few times. Given a much more abundant clone one base away, this may be a read error. This CDR3 fails to terminate in the conserved phenylalanine or tryptophan, so it likely reflects a read error. V usage is TRBV12-3 or TRBV12-4 and J usage is TRBJ1-1; no clear D gene. This CDR3 spans 13 amino acids. The V end was cut by 7 bases, the J end by 5 bases, with 14 bases between. The CDR3 coding sequence is TGTGCCAGCATCCGAAATGGCGGAACTGAAGCTTTCCTT. Encoded protein: CASIRNGGTEAFL.

As regards this clonotype: Germline and junction disagree at one end, which may indicate a read error. The chain has TRBV29-1 and TRBJ1-1; perhaps TRBD1 as D (5 bases). The germline V gene has CDR1 SQVTM and CDR2 ANQGSEA. The CDR3 is 14 amino acids. CDR3 sequence: CSGTRSRVDTESFF. The CDR3 DNA is TGCAGCGGTACCCGTTCAAGGGTGGACACTGAATCTTTCTTT.

The rearrangement uses TRBV11-3 and TRBJ2-1, with TRBD2 matching 9 bases. After removal of 5 bases from V and 8 bases from J, the junction contained 16 bases not matched to a gene. There are 17 residues in the CDR3. Germline values: CDR1 SGHNT, CDR2 YENEEA. CDR3 nucleotides: TGTGCCAGCAGCCTAGTGATGAGGACTAGCGCCATCGATGAGCAGTTCTTC. Translated, it gives CASSLVMRTSAIDEQFF.

Remarks on this clonotype: The CDR3 ends on some other residue instead of the conserved phenylalanine or tryptophan, so this is likely a read error. This chain connects TRBV7-8 to TRBJ2-3; tentatively, D is TRBD2 (6 bases). Germline CDR1 and CDR2: SGHVS and FQNEAQ. V was cut by 5 bases and J by 7 bases, with 28 bases left in between. The CDR3 has 18 residues. Written as DNA, the CDR3 is TGTGCCAGCAGCCCTTTAGTGGGAGGCCCATACGGCAGGAATACGCAGTATTGT. This encodes CASSPLVGGPYGRNTQYC.

Concerning this clonotype itself: At one boundary the junction diverges from the germline segment, which might be a read error. The chain carries TRBV11-1 and TRBJ2-7; a weak D match, TRBD2 (5 bases). Per germline, CDR1 SGHAT and CDR2 FQDESV (reference sequence). The CDR3 contains 17 residues. The CDR3 bases are TGTGCCAGCAGCGAGACCCTCGGACTTGCGCCGACCTACGAGCTGTACTTC. It is translated as CASSETLGLAPTYELYF.